Listed below are T cell receptor beta chains from one sample, sequenced in a study of T cells after yellow fever vaccination. TCRdb re-analysed the 5' RACE reads in MiXCR, keeping a single row per CDR3 protein. In the table there are hundreds of thousands of distinct CDR3 sequences, 17% of which are singletons. The source was PBMCs, collected 4 to 5 days after the first yellow fever vaccination. The receptors come from a man between 18 and 35 years old who received the YFV17D yellow fever vaccine. CDR3s include the opening cysteine and the closing phenylalanine or tryptophan. D genes are given only for firm matches. Some rows mark clone size as missing; the rest say once, few, many or name a class of expanded clone.

CSVRDRVGTEAFF	TGCAGCGTTAGAGACAGGGTCGGCACTGAAGCTTTCTTT	TRBD1	TRBV29-1	TRBJ1-1	NA
CASGLVPGAGNTIYF	TGTGCTAGTGGTTTGGTCCCAGGGGCTGGAAACACCATATATTTT	NA	TRBV12-5	TRBJ1-3	few
CASSPHEFQETQYF	TGTGCCAGCAGCCCTCACGAGTTTCAAGAGACCCAGTACTTC	NA	TRBV6-2/TRBV6-3	TRBJ2-5	few
CASSYIQRGAYEQYF	TGTGCCAGCAGTTACATTCAGCGGGGGGCCTACGAGCAGTACTTC	TRBD2	TRBV6-5	TRBJ2-7	NA
CASSRGGGGTDTQYF	TGCGCCAGCAGTCGCGGGGGCGGGGGCACAGATACGCAGTATTTT	NA	TRBV4-1	TRBJ2-3	few
CSAIHRLNTEAFF	TGCAGCGCAATACACCGCTTGAACACTGAAGCTTTCTTT	NA	TRBV29-1	TRBJ1-1	few
CSAHRGDTGELFF	TGCAGCGCCCACAGGGGGGACACCGGGGAGCTGTTTTTT	TRBD1	TRBV29-1	TRBJ2-2	few
CAISEPGNTIYF	TGTGCCATCAGTGAGCCGGGAAACACCATATATTTT	NA	TRBV10-3	TRBJ1-3	NA
CASSQRGGIAGPYEQYF	TGCGCCAGCAGCCAAAGGGGGGGGATAGCGGGGCCCTACGAGCAGTACTTC	TRBD2	TRBV5-1	TRBJ2-7	few
CASSLDGYYNSPLHF	TGTGCCAGCAGCTTGGACGGATACTATAATTCACCCCTCCACTTT	NA	TRBV5-6	TRBJ1-6	many
CATSRADQDHNEQFF	TGTGCCACCAGTCGGGCAGATCAGGATCACAATGAGCAGTTCTTC	NA	TRBV24-1	TRBJ2-1	few
CASLAESTDTQYF	TGTGCCAGTTTAGCGGAAAGCACAGATACGCAGTATTTT	NA	TRBV19	TRBJ2-3	NA
CASSLAASGNTIYF	TGTGCCAGCAGCTTAGCGGCCTCTGGAAACACCATATATTTT	NA	TRBV7-9	TRBJ1-3	once
CASSSRTYYEQYF	TGTGCCAGCAGTTCGAGGACATACTACGAGCAGTACTTC	NA	TRBV27	TRBJ2-7	NA
CASSFGRGYGYTF	TGTGCCAGCAGTTTCGGACGGGGATATGGCTACACCTTC	NA	TRBV27	TRBJ1-2	NA
CASRVWETQYF	TGTGCCAGCCGGGTATGGGAGACCCAGTACTTC	NA	TRBV18	TRBJ2-5	NA
CASSRSAGYSQPQHF	TGTGCCAGCAGCCGAAGCGCAGGTTATAGTCAGCCCCAGCATTTT	NA	TRBV7-2	TRBJ1-5	NA